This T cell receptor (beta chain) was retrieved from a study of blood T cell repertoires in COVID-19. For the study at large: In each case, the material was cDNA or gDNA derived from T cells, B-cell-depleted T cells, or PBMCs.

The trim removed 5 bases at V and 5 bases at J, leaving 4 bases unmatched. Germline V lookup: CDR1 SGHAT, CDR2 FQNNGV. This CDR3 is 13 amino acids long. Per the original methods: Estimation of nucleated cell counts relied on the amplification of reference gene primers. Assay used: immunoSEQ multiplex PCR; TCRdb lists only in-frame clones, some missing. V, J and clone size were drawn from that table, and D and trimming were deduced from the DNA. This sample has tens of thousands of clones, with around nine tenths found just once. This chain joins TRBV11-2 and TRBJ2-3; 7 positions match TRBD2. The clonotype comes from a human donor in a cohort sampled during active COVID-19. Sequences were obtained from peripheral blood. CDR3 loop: CASSPWEGDTQYF. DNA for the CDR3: TGTGCCAGCAGCCCCTGGGAGGGAGATACGCAGTATTTT.